Reported below is one TCR beta chain. The sample belongs to a study of OX40 agonist ivuxolimab in advanced cancers. About the study: Patients were dosed with the agonistic anti-OX40 (CD134) antibody ivuxolimab. Intravenous ivuxolimab was administered to patients every 2 weeks at 0.01 to 10 mg/kg. Dose-escalation cases comprised hepatocellular carcinoma, melanoma, renal cell or head and neck cancer. Approximately 41% of patients had received prior checkpoint inhibitor therapy.

The ends were cut back, 2 bases at V and 4 bases at J, with 14 bases in the middle. CDR3 size: 15 residues. Germline V gene data show CDR1 as MNHNY and CDR2 as SVGAGI (reference sequence). The data were produced by immunoSEQ multiplex PCR, yet TCRdb's version contains in-frame clones alone and is incomplete. Of roughly 60,000 clones listed, about 90% are singletons. This sequence joins TRBV6-6 and TRBJ2-5, with D possibly TRBD2 on 6 matching bases. The sample was CD4+ or CD8+ T cells sorted from blood, taken in a trial of the OX40 agonist ivuxolimab. This clonotype was sampled from an adult with an advanced solid tumor such as melanoma, head and neck, liver or kidney cancer. The CDR3 reads CASSYPGQGGETQYF. As DNA, the CDR3 is TGTGCCAGCAGTTACCCCGGGCAGGGAGGAGAGACCCAGTACTTC.